This T cell receptor (beta chain) is from a study of shared clonotypes between healthy human individuals. Across the whole study: A donor's plate count was three for CD4 naive and three for CD4 memory; CD8 naive had two and CD8 memory one.

CD45RA-negative memory and CD45RA+ naive subsets were split from the CD4+ cells. Trimming pared 3 bases from V and 8 bases from J, leaving 9 bases between. The CDR3 contains 12 residues. The germline V gene has CDR1 MNHNS and CDR2 SASEGT. Original processing methods: As immunoSEQ supplied junction-only sequences (without quality scores), filtering differed. Using immunoSEQ multiplex PCR, the repertoire was profiled, and TCRdb retains in-frame clones only, with some absent. V and J calls plus clone size are reproduced from that table; the DNA served to infer D and trimming. The sample carries fewer than 3 million clones, approximately 90% recorded once.

The sample consisted of naive CD4+ T cells from PBMCs. Indicated subset: CD45RA+ positively selected. J is TRBJ2-3 and V is TRBV6-1; no definite D call. The TCR comes from a man younger than 30 in good health. Some clones in this sample may be carry-over from other donors' samples. The CDR3 here is CASSEGESTQYF. The CDR3 DNA follows: TGTGCCAGCAGTGAGGGTGAGAGTACGCAGTATTTT.